Presented here are 18 T cell receptor beta chains from one specimen sequenced in a study of blood T cell repertoires in COVID-19 (dated by TCRdb to between 2020 and 2021). Library generation was performed with the immunoSEQ multiplex PCR assay. TCRdb obtained this table from immuneACCESS and retained in-frame rearrangements with V and J assigned. These tables miss some clones; where compared with another copy, unresolved V genes account for less than half of the shortfall, and the remainder is unexplained. The sample profile shows about 170,000 clones; around nine tenths of them were found once. 3% to 4% of the sample is taken by the ten largest. Sample: peripheral blood. These receptors were collected from a man between 65 and 80 years old with acute or convalescent COVID-19.

The V call is TRBV29-1, the J call TRBJ2-6; D remains ambiguous. V lost 2 bases and J lost 0, with 8 bases in between. The CDR3 contains 15 residues. Germline V gene lookup returns CDR1 SQVTM and CDR2 ANQGSEA. The CDR3 here is CSVEKSSSGANVLTF. CDR3 DNA sequence: TGCAGCGTTGAAAAATCGAGCTCTGGGGCCAACGTCCTGACTTTC.

This rearrangement joins TRBV5-1 to TRBJ1-4, with TRBD1 matching over 7 bases. CDR3 length: 14 amino acids. Germline CDR1 and CDR2: SGHRS and YFSETQ. Trimming cost V 4 bases and J 4 bases; bases outside gene matches: 4. CDR3 sequence (DNA): TGCGCCAGCAGCCCCAGGGGGAATAATGAAAAACTGTTTTTT. It yields the protein CASSPRGNNEKLFF.

The chain has TRBV5-1 and TRBJ2-4; 7 bases are shared with TRBD1. Germline values: CDR1 SGHRS, CDR2 YFSETQ. The J segment lost 3 bases and the V segment lost 0 bases, leaving 6 bases of the junction unmatched. The CDR3 has 16 residues. The CDR3 loop is CASSLVYRGSKNIQYF. The CDR3 coding sequence is TGCGCCAGCAGCTTGGTATACAGGGGCAGCAAAAACATTCAGTACTTC.

V and J are TRBV3-1 (or the pseudogene TRBV3-2) and TRBJ2-1; 11 bases line up with TRBD2. The trim removed 4 bases at V and 6 bases at J, leaving 8 bases unmatched. This CDR3 spans 16 amino acids. Germline V gene data show CDR1 as LGHDT and CDR2 as YNNKEL (reference sequence). CDR3 in amino acids: CASSLWTSGRINEQFF. Here the CDR3 DNA reads TGTGCCAGCAGCCTCTGGACTAGCGGGCGCATCAATGAGCAGTTCTTC.

This chain joins TRBV19 and TRBJ1-6; maybe TRBD1 (6 bases). Germline CDR1 and CDR2: LNHDA and SQIVND (reference sequence). The CDR3 runs to 15 residues. Trimming shortened V by 1 base and J by 10 bases, and 14 bases separated the two germline ends. The CDR3 bases are TGTGCCAGTAGTATAGCGCCTACAGGGACCTCACCCCTCCACTTT. Protein: CASSIAPTGTSPLHF.

The rearrangement joins TRBV28 to TRBJ2-3; TRBD1 aligns across 7 bases. The CDR3 totals 14 residues. Trimming removed 7 bases from V and 4 bases from J; junction bases left unmatched: 8. Germline V gene sequence: CDR1 MDHEN, CDR2 SYDVKM. The CDR3 loop reads CASTPVQGADTQYF. The CDR3 bases are TGTGCCAGCACCCCCGTCCAGGGGGCAGATACGCAGTATTTT. The complete variable domain, with remaining parts taken from reference TRBV28 and TRBJ2-3, reads DVKVTQSSRYLVKRTGEKVFLECVQDMDHENMFWYRQDPGLGLRLIYFSYDVKMKEKGDIPEGYSVSREKKERFSLILESASTNQTSMYLCASTPVQGADTQYFGPGTRLTVL.

The rearrangement links TRBV9 to TRBJ2-1; maybe TRBD1 (6 bases). The CDR3 is 13 residues long. V dropped 0 bases and J dropped 14 bases, with 15 bases sitting between them. Germline assignment: CDR1 SGDLS and CDR2 YYNGEE. CDR3 sequence (DNA): TGTGCCAGCAGCGTAGCGCGGGCAGGGGAGAAGTTCTTC. Translated, it gives CASSVARAGEKFF.

This sequence joins TRBV7-9 and TRBJ2-3; 8 nucleotides match TRBD2. The germline gives CDR1 SEHNR, CDR2 FQNEAQ (reference sequence). There are 15 residues in the CDR3. Unmatched junction bases numbered 14, after V lost 10 bases and J lost 5 bases. CDR3 nucleotide sequence: TGTGCCACCTCCTTACTAAGCGGGAGATTAGATACGCAGTATTTT. Its translation: CATSLLSGRLDTQYF.

In nucleotides, the CDR3 is TGTGCCAGTAGCCTCCAGCGGGGTCAGCCCCAGCATTTT. This encodes CASSLQRGQPQHF. V and J are TRBV19 and TRBJ1-5; no definite D call. This CDR3 has 13 amino acids. With 6 bases removed from V and 6 bases from J, the gap between germline ends came to 12 bases. Germline V gene sequence: CDR1 LNHDA, CDR2 SQIVND (reference sequence).

The chain has TRBV5-1 and TRBJ2-3; 7 nucleotides line up with TRBD2. Germline V gene data show CDR1 as SGHRS and CDR2 as YFSETQ. The CDR3 sequence is 16 residues long. The ends lost 0 bases at V and 5 bases at J; junction bases unmatched: 9. CDR3: CASSLAGGSRGDTQYF. CDR3 bases: TGCGCCAGCAGCTTGGCTGGCGGGAGTCGTGGAGATACGCAGTATTTT. Drawing the rest from reference TRBV5-1 and TRBJ2-3, the complete variable domain is KAGVTQTPRYLIKTRGQQVTLSCSPISGHRSVSWYQQTPGQGLQFLFEYFSETQRNKGNFPGRFSGRQFSNSRSEMNVSTLELGDSALYLCASSLAGGSRGDTQYFGPGTRLTVL.

This chain joins TRBV7-2 and TRBJ2-3, with TRBD1 matching 7 bases. In germline, CDR1 is SGHTA, CDR2 FQGNSA. Trimming cost V 5 bases and J 0 bases; bases outside gene matches: 8. CDR3 length equals 16 residues. The CDR3 region has the DNA TGTGCCAGCAGCCTCCGCCGGGACAGCAGCACAGATACGCAGTATTTT. It translates to CASSLRRDSSTDTQYF.

The chain combines TRBV7-3 with TRBJ1-1; tentative D call: TRBD1 (6 bases). There are 13 residues in the CDR3. CDR1 is SGHTA and CDR2 is FQGTGA in the germline V gene. V was pared by 6 bases and J by 6 bases, with 14 bases between. The CDR3 DNA follows: TGTGCCAGCAGTCCTACAGGGAGAGCTGAAGCTTTCTTT. It encodes CASSPTGRAEAFF. The full variable domain, rest sourced from reference TRBV7-3 and TRBJ1-1, is GAGVSQTPSNKVTEKGKYVELRCDPISGHTALYWYRQSLGQGPEFLIYFQGTGAADDSGLPNDRFFAVRPEGSVSTLKIQRTERGDSAVYLCASSPTGRAEAFFGQGTRLTVV.

In this sample, this clone turned up once. The J gene is TRBJ2-2, the V gene TRBV5-6; 13 bases agree with TRBD2. V shed 4 bases, J shed 7 bases, and the junction held 7 bases outside the gene matches. CDR3 size: 16 residues. The germline V gene encodes CDR1 SGHDT and CDR2 YYEEEE. The CDR3 DNA is TGTGCCAGCAGCCCGGGACTAGCGGGGCGCGGCGGGGAGCTGTTTTTT. Protein product: CASSPGLAGRGGELFF. Drawing the rest from reference TRBV5-6 and TRBJ2-2, the complete variable domain is DAGVTQSPTHLIKTRGQQVTLRCSPKSGHDTVSWYQQALGQGPQFIFQYYEEEERQRGNFPDRFSGHQFPNYSSELNVNALLLGDSALYLCASSPGLAGRGGELFFGEGSRLTVL.

V gene TRBV10-2 combines with J gene TRBJ2-1; a weak D match, TRBD1 (6 bases). CDR3 length: 13 residues. In germline, CDR1 is WSHSY, CDR2 SAAADI. The V end was cut by 2 bases, the J end by 6 bases, with 8 bases between. CDR3 protein: CASSEQGLNEQFF. CDR3 coding DNA: TGCGCCAGCAGTGAGCAGGGGCTCAATGAGCAGTTCTTC.

V usage is TRBV27 and J usage is TRBJ1-5; TRBD1 agrees at 8 bases. Germline V gene sequence: CDR1 MNHEY, CDR2 SMNVEV (reference sequence). V gave up 6 bases and J gave up 7 bases; unmatched junction bases: 8. The length of the CDR3 is 14 residues. Here the CDR3 reads CASRSDRGRQPQHF. In DNA, the CDR3 is TGTGCCAGCAGGAGTGACAGGGGACGGCAGCCCCAGCATTTT.

The chain joins TRBV3-1 (or the pseudogene TRBV3-2) to TRBJ2-7, with 7 nucleotides matching TRBD2. The V and J ends lost 2 bases and 7 bases, in that order; junction bases with no gene match: 8. Per the germline V gene, CDR1 is LGHDT and CDR2 is YNNKEL (reference sequence). This CDR3 is built from 14 residues. In DNA form, the CDR3 reads TGTGCCAGCAGCCAACGTGGGGACTACCAAGAGCAGTACTTC. It yields the protein CASSQRGDYQEQYF.

The chain links TRBV10-3 to TRBJ1-5; 7 bases are shared with TRBD1. V lost 2 bases and J lost 9; bases outside the gene matches: 4. CDR3 length: 13 amino acids. Germline CDR1 reads ENHRY; CDR2 reads SYGVKD. This CDR3 is CAISEDRVGPQHF. The CDR3 region has the DNA TGTGCCATCAGTGAGGACAGGGTGGGGCCCCAGCATTTT.

The chain combines TRBV5-8 with TRBJ1-2; no clear D. Germline V gene sequence: CDR1 SGHTS, CDR2 YDEGEE. This CDR3 comprises 15 residues. The germline V and J ends were trimmed by 4 bases and 4 bases, with 17 bases remaining between them. The CDR3 coding sequence is TGTGCCAGCAGCGCCTGGAGTACAGCGGGCTATGGCTACACCTTC. As protein: CASSAWSTAGYGYTF.